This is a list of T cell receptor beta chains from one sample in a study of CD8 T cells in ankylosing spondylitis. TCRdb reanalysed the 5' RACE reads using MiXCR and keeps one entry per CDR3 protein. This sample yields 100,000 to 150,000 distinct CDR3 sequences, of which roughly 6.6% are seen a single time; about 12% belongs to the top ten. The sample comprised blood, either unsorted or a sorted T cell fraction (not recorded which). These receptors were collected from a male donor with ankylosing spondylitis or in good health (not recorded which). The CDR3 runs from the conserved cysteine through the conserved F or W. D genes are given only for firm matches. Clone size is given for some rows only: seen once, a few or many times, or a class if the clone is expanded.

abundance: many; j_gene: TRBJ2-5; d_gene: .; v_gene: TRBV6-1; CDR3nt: TGTGCCAGCAAAAATACGGGGCAGGGGTTGACCCAGTACTTC; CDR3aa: CASKNTGQGLTQYF
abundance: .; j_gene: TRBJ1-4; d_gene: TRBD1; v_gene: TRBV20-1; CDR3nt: TGCAGTGCTTCGACAGGGGAAGATGAAAAACTGTTTTTT; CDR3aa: CSASTGEDEKLFF
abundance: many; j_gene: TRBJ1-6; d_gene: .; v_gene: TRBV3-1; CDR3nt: TGTGCCAGCCGATCTGACGTTCGTAGTTCACCCCTCCACTTT; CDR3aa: CASRSDVRSSPLHF
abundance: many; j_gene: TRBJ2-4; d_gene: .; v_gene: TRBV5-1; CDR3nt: TGCGCCAGCAGCTTGGCCGCGCAGGGCGAAAACATTCAGTACTTC; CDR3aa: CASSLAAQGENIQYF
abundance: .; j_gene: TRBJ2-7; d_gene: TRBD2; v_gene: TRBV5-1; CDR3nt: TGCGCCAGCGCCGGGACTAGCGGCGGCTACGAGCAGTACTTC; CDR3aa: CASAGTSGGYEQYF
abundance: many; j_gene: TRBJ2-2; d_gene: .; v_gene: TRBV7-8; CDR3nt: TGTGCCCTGTCAGGGGAGCTGTTTTTT; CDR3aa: CALSGELFF
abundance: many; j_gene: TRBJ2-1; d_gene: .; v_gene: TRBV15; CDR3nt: TGTGCCACCAGCAGAGCGAGACAGGGAGGTTACAATGAGCAGTTCTTC; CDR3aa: CATSRARQGGYNEQFF
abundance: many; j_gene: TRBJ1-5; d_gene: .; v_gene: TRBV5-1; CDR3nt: TGCGCCAGCAGCTTGGCCGGGCCGGGTCAGCCCCAGCATTTT; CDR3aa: CASSLAGPGQPQHF
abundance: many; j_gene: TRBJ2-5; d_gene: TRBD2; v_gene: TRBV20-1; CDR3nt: TGCAGTGTACGAAGACTGCGGGGGGACCAAGAGACCCAGTACTTC; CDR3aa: CSVRRLRGDQETQYF
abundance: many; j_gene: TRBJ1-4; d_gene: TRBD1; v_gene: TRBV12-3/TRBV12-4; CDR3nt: TGTGCCAGCAGTTTAGAAACAGGGGCAACTAATGAAAAACTGTTTTTT; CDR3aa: CASSLETGATNEKLFF
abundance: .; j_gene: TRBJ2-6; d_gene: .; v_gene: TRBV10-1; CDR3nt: TGCGCCAGCAGTGGGGGCGCCAGGGGCTCTGGGGCCAACGTCCTGACTTTC; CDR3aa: CASSGGARGSGANVLTF
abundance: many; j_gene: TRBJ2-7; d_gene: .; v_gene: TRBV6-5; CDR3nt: TGTGCCAGCAGTTACTTAGATCCCCGGGAGATTTCCTACGAGCAGTACTTC; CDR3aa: CASSYLDPREISYEQYF